The 10 T cell receptor beta chains presented below share a single source sample, sequenced in a study of human T cells and chemical hapten exposure (dated by TCRdb to about 2021). The library relied on 5' RACE. Sequencer: Illumina MiSeq. TCRdb cleaned the public reads at Q25 with fastp, built clones with MiXCR and kept in-frame beta chains. All rows with the same CDR3 protein become a single entry with the most common DNA and genes. The sample includes approximately 150,000 distinct CDR3 sequences, with about 4.3% observed a single time. The ten largest clones add up to about 1.3% of the sample. Total RNA was isolated from unfractionated whole blood collected in Tempus Blood RNA tubes. The receptor source for this set is a female donor in good health.

This clonotype was detected ten times or more. J is TRBJ1-2 and V is TRBV21-1; TRBD1, the table's D call, was not compared with the DNA. TRBV21-1 is noted as a pseudogene. The CDR3 runs 16 residues. The CDR3 DNA reads as TGTGCCAGCAGCAAAGTGGAAAGACAGGGTCACTATGGCTACACCTTC. It translates to CASSKVERQGHYGYTF.

This clonotype rates as medium-sized. The genes are TRBV12-3 or TRBV12-4 and TRBJ2-7; TRBD1 agrees at 7 bases. The CDR3 runs 15 residues. V was clipped by 7 bases and J by 7 bases; unmatched bases: 16. CDR3 sequence: CASNRGYGAGGEQYF. The CDR3 bases are TGTGCCAGCAACAGGGGATATGGGGCCGGCGGGGAGCAGTACTTC.

The sample holds many counts of this clonotype. The rearrangement joins TRBV4-1 to TRBJ1-2, with D unresolved. Looked up from germline, CDR1 is MGHRA and CDR2 is YSYEKL. CDR3 size: 14 residues. V gave up 0 bases and J gave up 2 bases, with 7 bases separating them. This chain's CDR3 is CASSQDTENYGYTF. The CDR3 DNA reads as TGCGCCAGCAGCCAAGACACAGAAAACTATGGCTACACCTTC.

In the case of this clonotype: Given a much more abundant clone one base away, this may be a read error. The genes are TRBV2 and TRBJ1-2; the D is unclear. V lost 3 bases and J lost 8, with 19 bases in between. Germline V lookup: CDR1 SNHLY, CDR2 FYNNEI. The CDR3 is made up of 15 amino acids. CDR3 bases: TGTGCCAGCAGTGAGTTCCAGGTTGGGGATAGCGGCTACACCTTC. This sequence encodes CASSEFQVGDSGYTF.

The genes are TRBV28 and TRBJ1-5; TRBD1 matches 7 bases. V dropped 5 bases and J dropped 2; count of bases not matched to a gene: 3. Germline V gives CDR1 MDHEN, CDR2 SYDVKM. The CDR3 spans 14 residues. CDR3 nucleotide sequence: TGTGCCAGCAGTGACGACAGGGGCAATCAGCCCCAGCATTTT. Translated, it gives CASSDDRGNQPQHF.

This clonotype was counted a few times. CDR3 sequence: CASSERLSYGYTF. The CDR3 DNA sequence: TGTGCCAGCAGTGAAAGATTGAGTTATGGCTACACCTTC. V and J are TRBV6-1 and TRBJ1-2; D ambiguous. Trimming took off 2 bases at V and 5 bases at J, with 9 bases between the two ends. From germline, CDR1 is MNHNS and CDR2 SASEGT. The CDR3 sequence is 13 residues long.

About this clonotype itself: One base away lies a much larger clone, so this may be a sequencing read error. The chain combines TRBV7-2 with TRBJ1-6, with a tentative D call TRBD1 (5 bases). The CDR3 covers 14 residues. The V gene's germline CDR1 is SGHTA and CDR2 FQGNSA. The V gene lost 4 bases and the J gene lost 11 bases, with 15 bases spanning the gap. The CDR3 bases are TGTGCCAGCAGCTCCAGGGTGGAAGGGGCACCCCTCCACTTT. Translating gives CASSSRVEGAPLHF.

The chain employs TRBV7-2 and TRBJ2-7; D ambiguous. V lost 5 bases and J lost 1, with 9 bases in between. Germline V lookup: CDR1 SGHTA, CDR2 FQGNSA. The CDR3 has 13 residues. The CDR3 here is CASSRAWSYEQYF. DNA for the CDR3: TGTGCCAGCAGCCGCGCCTGGTCCTACGAGCAGTACTTC.

This clonotype was seen many times. The chain recombines TRBV15 with TRBJ2-1, with TRBD1 matching 8 bases. The CDR3 contains 16 residues. Per the germline V gene, CDR1 is LNHNV and CDR2 is YYDKDF (reference sequence). J gave up 8 bases and V 3 bases, and 12 bases lay outside the gene matches. The CDR3 loop is CATSRGVRGRFHEQFF. In DNA form, the CDR3 reads TGTGCCACCAGCAGGGGGGTCAGGGGGCGATTTCATGAGCAGTTCTTC.

This clonotype was detected ten times or more. The V gene is TRBV28, the J gene TRBJ2-2; no clear D gene. The V and J ends lost 6 bases and 0 bases respectively, with 5 bases between them. CDR1 MDHEN and CDR2 SYDVKM come from the germline V gene. The CDR3 is 13 residues long. CDR3 DNA sequence: TGTGCCAGCAGGACTGCGAACACCGGGGAGCTGTTTTTT. Amino acids: CASRTANTGELFF.